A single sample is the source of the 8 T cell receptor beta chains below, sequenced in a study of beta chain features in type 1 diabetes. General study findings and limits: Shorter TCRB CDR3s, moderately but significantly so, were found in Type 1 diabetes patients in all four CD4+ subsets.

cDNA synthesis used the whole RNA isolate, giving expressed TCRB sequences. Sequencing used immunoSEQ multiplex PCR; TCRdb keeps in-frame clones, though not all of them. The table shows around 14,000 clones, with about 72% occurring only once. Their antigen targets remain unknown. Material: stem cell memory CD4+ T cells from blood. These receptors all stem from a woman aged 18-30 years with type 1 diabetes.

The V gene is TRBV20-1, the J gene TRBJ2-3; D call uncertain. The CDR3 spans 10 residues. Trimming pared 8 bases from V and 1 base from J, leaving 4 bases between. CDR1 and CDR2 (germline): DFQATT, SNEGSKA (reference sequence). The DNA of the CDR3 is TGCAGTCCCGGCACAGATACGCAGTATTTT. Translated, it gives CSPGTDTQYF.

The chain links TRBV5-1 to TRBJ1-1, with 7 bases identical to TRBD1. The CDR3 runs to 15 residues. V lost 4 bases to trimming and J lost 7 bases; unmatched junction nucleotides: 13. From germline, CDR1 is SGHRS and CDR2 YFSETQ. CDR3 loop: CASSVTGAFEVEAFF. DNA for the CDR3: TGCGCCAGCAGCGTTACAGGGGCCTTCGAAGTTGAAGCTTTCTTT.

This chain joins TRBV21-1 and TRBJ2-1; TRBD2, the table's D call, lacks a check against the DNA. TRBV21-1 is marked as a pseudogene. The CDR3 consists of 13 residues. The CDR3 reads CASSLDPLAEEFF. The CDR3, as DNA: TGTGCCAGCAGCCTCGACCCCCTAGCGGAAGAGTTCTTC.

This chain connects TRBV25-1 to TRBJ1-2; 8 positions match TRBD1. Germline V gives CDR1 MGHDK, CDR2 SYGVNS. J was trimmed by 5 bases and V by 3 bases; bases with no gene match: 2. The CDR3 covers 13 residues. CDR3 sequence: CASSEDRDYGYTF. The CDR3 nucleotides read TGTGCCAGCAGTGAGGACAGGGATTATGGCTACACCTTC.

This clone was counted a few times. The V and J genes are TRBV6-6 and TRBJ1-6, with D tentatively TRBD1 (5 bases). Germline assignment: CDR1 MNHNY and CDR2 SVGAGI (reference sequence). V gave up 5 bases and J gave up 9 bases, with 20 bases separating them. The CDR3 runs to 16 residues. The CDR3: CASSHREGRDFSPLHF. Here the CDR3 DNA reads TGTGCCAGCAGTCACCGGGAGGGCAGGGACTTTTCACCCCTCCACTTT.

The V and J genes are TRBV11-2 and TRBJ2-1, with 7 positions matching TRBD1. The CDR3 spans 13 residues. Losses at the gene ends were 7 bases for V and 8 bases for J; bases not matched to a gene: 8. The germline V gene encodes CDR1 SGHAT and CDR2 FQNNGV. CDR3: CASTSRQGYEQFF. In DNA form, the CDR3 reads TGTGCCAGCACATCAAGACAGGGCTATGAGCAGTTCTTC. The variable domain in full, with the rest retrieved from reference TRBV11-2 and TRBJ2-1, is EAGVAQSPRYKIIEKRQSVAFWCNPISGHATLYWYQQILGQGPKLLIQFQNNGVVDDSQLPKDRFSAERLKGVDSTLKIQPAKLEDSAVYLCASTSRQGYEQFFGPGTRLTVL.

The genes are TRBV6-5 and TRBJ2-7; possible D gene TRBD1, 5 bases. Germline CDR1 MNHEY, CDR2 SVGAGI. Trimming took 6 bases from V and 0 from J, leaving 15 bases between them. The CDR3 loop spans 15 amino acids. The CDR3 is CASRRDSDSSYEQYF. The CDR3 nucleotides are TGTGCCAGCAGGAGAGACAGCGACAGCTCCTACGAGCAGTACTTC.

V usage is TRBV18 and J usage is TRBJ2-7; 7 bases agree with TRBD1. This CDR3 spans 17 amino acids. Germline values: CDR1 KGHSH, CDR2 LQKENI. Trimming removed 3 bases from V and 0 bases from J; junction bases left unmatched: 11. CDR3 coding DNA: TGTGCCAGCTCACCCTCCGGTTGGGACAGAAACTCCTACGAGCAGTACGTC. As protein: CASSPSGWDRNSYEQYV.